The T cell receptor (beta chain) described here comes from a study of control samples from healthy donors and cancer patients. CDR3 length: 16 residues. In germline, CDR1 is SGHDN, CDR2 FVKESK. J lost 5 bases, V lost 4 bases, and 7 bases had no gene match. Sequencing used immunoSEQ multiplex PCR; TCRdb keeps in-frame clones, though not all of them. In the table there are 150,000 to 200,000 clones, 91% of which are singletons. The chain carries TRBV14 and TRBJ1-6; 8 bases fit TRBD1. The receptor's source is a young woman in good health. Input material: blood. The CDR3 coding sequence is TGTGCCAGCAGCCCATGGACAGGGAGCAATAATTCACCCCTCCACTTT. Translated: CASSPWTGSNNSPLHF.